Below are 11 T cell receptor beta chains sequenced from a single sample in a study of OX40 agonist ivuxolimab in advanced cancers. This table comes from immunoSEQ multiplex PCR, and its TCRdb copy is limited to in-frame clones, with some not included. The profile shows over 55,000 clones, roughly nine tenths of them singletons. Sequenced material: CD4+ or CD8+ T cells sorted from blood, taken in a trial of the OX40 agonist ivuxolimab. The receptor set was obtained from an adult with an advanced solid tumor such as melanoma, head and neck, liver or kidney cancer.

This chain uses TRBV28 with TRBJ1-5, with 9 bases that match TRBD1. This CDR3 has 15 residues. Germline trimming cut 5 bases from V and 5 bases from J; bases unmatched to any gene: 7. Germline V gene lookup returns CDR1 MDHEN and CDR2 SYDVKM. The CDR3 DNA follows: TGTGCCAGCAGTCGTGACGGGACAGGGTATCAGCCCCAGCATTTT. Translation gives CASSRDGTGYQPQHF. Filled out from reference TRBV28 and TRBJ1-5, the complete variable domain reads DVKVTQSSRYLVKRTGEKVFLECVQDMDHENMFWYRQDPGLGLRLIYFSYDVKMKEKGDIPEGYSVSREKKERFSLILESASTNQTSMYLCASSRDGTGYQPQHFGDGTRLSIL.

The V call is TRBV6-1, the J call TRBJ1-2; a possible D gene is TRBD1 (5 bases). V lost 3 bases to trimming and J lost 4 bases, with 12 bases between them. Germline CDR1 MNHNS, CDR2 SASEGT. The CDR3 runs 14 residues. CDR3 amino acids: CASSDQGQSYGYTF. The CDR3 DNA sequence: TGTGCCAGCAGTGACCAGGGTCAGTCCTATGGCTACACCTTC.

The chain carries TRBV28 and TRBJ1-5, with TRBD1 matching 9 bases. Germline loops: CDR1 MDHEN, CDR2 SYDVKM. The CDR3 length is 15 residues. Germline trimming cut 11 bases from V and 5 bases from J; bases unmatched to any gene: 13. The chain's CDR3 is CAAREAQGAHQPQHF. CDR3 coding DNA: TGTGCCGCCCGAGAGGCACAGGGGGCACATCAGCCCCAGCATTTT.

This chain connects TRBV7-8 to TRBJ1-1; tentative D call: TRBD1 (5 bases). Germline-derived CDR1 and CDR2 are SGHVS and FQNEAQ. The CDR3 consists of 13 residues. Trimming left V 1 base short and J 5 bases short, with 8 bases between. CDR3 nucleotides: TGTGCCAGCAGCTTAGGCGGGGGTACTGAAGCTTTCTTT. This sequence encodes CASSLGGGTEAFF.

V usage is TRBV2 and J usage is TRBJ2-1; 9 nucleotides line up with TRBD2. The CDR3 is 15 residues long. V dropped 2 bases and J dropped 7; count of bases not matched to a gene: 6. CDR1 is SNHLY, CDR2 FYNNEI, per germline. CDR3 residues: CASSERGRAWNEQFF. CDR3 in DNA: TGTGCCAGCAGTGAACGCGGGAGGGCCTGGAATGAGCAGTTCTTC.

J is TRBJ2-7 and V is TRBV28; D perhaps matches TRBD2 (7 bases). V lost 7 bases to trimming and J lost 6 bases, with 16 bases between them. The CDR3 is 13 amino acids. CDR1 MDHEN and CDR2 SYDVKM come from the germline V gene. The CDR3 DNA follows: TGTGCCAGCAAAGGGGGGGTTCCTTCCGAGCAGTACTTC. Amino acids: CASKGGVPSEQYF.

The genes are TRBV6-5 and TRBJ1-2, with 9 bases matching TRBD1. Germline lookup yields CDR1 MNHEY and CDR2 SVGAGI. The CDR3 length is 15 residues. V was pared by 0 bases and J by 3 bases, with 2 bases of the junction left unmatched. CDR3 DNA: TGTGCCAGCAGTTACTCGAGGACAGGGGACTATGGCTACACCTTC. The encoded protein is CASSYSRTGDYGYTF.

In this sample, this clone turned up once. V usage is TRBV11-3 and J usage is TRBJ2-5; D not resolved. CDR1 is SGHNT and CDR2 is YENEEA in the germline V gene. CDR3 length: 11 residues. V lost 4 bases, J lost 5 bases, and 5 bases lay in between. In DNA, the CDR3 is TGTGCCAGCAGCTCGAAGGAGACCCAGTACTTC. This encodes CASSSKETQYF.

V gene TRBV2 combines with J gene TRBJ2-3, with D perhaps TRBD1 (5 bases). The V end lost 7 bases, the J end lost 2 bases, and 10 bases lay between the germline ends. Germline-derived CDR1 and CDR2 are SNHLY and FYNNEI. This CDR3 comprises 13 residues. The CDR3 region is CASNGRATDTQYF. The CDR3 nucleotides are TGTGCCAGCAACGGCAGGGCCACAGATACGCAGTATTTT. Full variable domain (missing parts from reference TRBV2 and TRBJ2-3): EPEVTQTPSHQVTQMGQEVILRCVPISNHLYFYWYRQILGQKVEFLVSFYNNEISEKSEIFDDQFSVERPDGSNFTLKIRSTKLEDSAMYFCASNGRATDTQYFGPGTRLTVL.

The J gene is TRBJ2-7, the V gene TRBV11-3; D gene unclear. CDR3 length: 11 residues. V was shortened by 2 bases and J by 6 bases, with 5 bases between the two germline ends. In germline, CDR1 is SGHNT, CDR2 YENEEA. The CDR3 loop reads CASSLRTEQYF. The CDR3 DNA reads TGTGCCAGCAGCTTAAGAACCGAGCAGTACTTC.

The V call is TRBV13, the J call TRBJ2-5, with D tentatively TRBD2 (5 bases). Germline lookup yields CDR1 PRHDT and CDR2 FYEKMQ (reference sequence). There are 14 residues in the CDR3. The germline V and J ends were trimmed by 3 bases and 5 bases, with 13 bases remaining between them. CDR3 sequence: CASSLRGHGETQYF. The CDR3 nucleotides are TGTGCCAGCAGCTTGCGAGGGCACGGGGAGACCCAGTACTTC.